This T cell receptor beta chain was retrieved from a study of cytomegalovirus exposure and HLA in healthy donors (dated by TCRdb to 2016 to 2017). In terms of the full investigation: An earlier analysis of approximately 640 of the donors reported roughly 300 Gb of sequence data and around 120 million unique TCR beta sequences from approximately 180 million T cells. Among the roughly 410 genotyped donors, around 79% belonged to the genetic ancestry cluster associated with self-reported Caucasian donors. The study profiled the T cell repertoires of about 720 subjects by immunosequencing and related them to cytomegalovirus serostatus. A later analysis re-analyzed previously published TCR beta repertoires from hundreds of donors and added high-resolution HLA genotyping to study TCR occurrence patterns. The number of donors typed differed by locus, with roughly 629-640 for A, B, C, DRB1 and DQB1, around 500 for DQA1, about 610 for DPA1, and around 460 for DPB1. An earlier analysis of several hundred of the donors used high-throughput TCR beta sequencing to judge whether each TCR beta V gene segment behaved as functional or pseudogenic. Because of strong linkage in the cohort, roughly five DR-DQ haplotypes were treated as single units for association and clustering. Alongside the repertoire data, information on donor age, sex, ethnicity and CMV serostatus was compiled. All discovery cohort repertoires had been generated on a single sequencing platform. The study aimed to test whether signatures of past pathogen exposure could be identified by cataloging public T cell receptors. Roughly 300 gigabases of sequencing data and around 80 million unique TCR sequences made up an early release that covered around 640 HLA-typed donors. Among about 400 genotyped donors of the cohort, an average of around 250,000 unique TCR beta nucleotide sequences was sequenced per donor, of which about 18% were non-productive. HLA typing included class I and class II loci at four-digit resolution. To predict cytomegalovirus infection status, the study brought together high-throughput TCR immunosequencing, statistical association of individual TCRs with disease status, and machine learning. A later genetic analysis took genome-wide SNP genotypes for about 55% of the roughly 700 donors and used that subset as a discovery cohort. Along with the roughly 670-subject first cohort, a separate validation cohort of over 90 different subjects was used. In the later analysis, no new phenotypic data were used to find candidate immune exposures; instead, reliance was placed on TCR beta sequences and their occurrence across donors.

The study at large found these results: Broadly in line with IMGT annotations, most TCR beta V segments showed up in productive rearrangements about 90% or about 30% of the time in an earlier analysis of several hundred of the donors. The authors suggested that the approach could potentially be generalized to other disease states and immunological phenotypes. At a false discovery rate of 0.05, a later analysis linked 15,000 to 20,000 TCR beta sequences to specific HLA alleles. The earlier analysis of approximately 560 of the donors excluded some 16 rarely observed V segments, including chromosome 9 orphons, because counts were too low. Because some donors lacked HLA typing at each locus, the association tests relied only on the typed subset. Cytomegalovirus status was reported to be diagnosed by the classifier with high specificity and sensitivity in both the original and validation cohorts. An association between a missense DCLRE1C variant and V-gene and J-gene trimming of TCR beta chains was found in a later genetic analysis and replicated in an independent cohort. The only immune exposure information available for the cohort was CMV serostatus. In a later genetic analysis, fewer N-insertions in productive TCRs were reported among donors in an Asian-associated ancestry cluster than the roughly 700-donor mean. According to a later analysis, TCR association rates differed among HLA loci, with DRB1 alleles showing the most associated TCRs and HLA-C alleles showing the fewest. A cluster of highly shared sequence variants was judged likely to be a technical artifact of the sequencing pipeline. The 87-base-pair reads could not distinguish some IMGT-functional V segments, including TRBV6-2 and TRBV6-3, so those segments were excluded. A few of the identified cytomegalovirus-associated TCR beta chains were confirmed in vitro to be specific for cytomegalovirus antigens. In a later analysis, several top co-occurrence clusters were reported to appear linked to parvovirus B19, influenza, CMV and Epstein-Barr virus. The presence/absence analyses assumed that sequencing depth was roughly uniform across donors, and that assumption may not be true. Strong co-occurrence of HLA alleles, especially DR and DQ, made assigning TCR associations to individual alleles difficult. The study gave a list of 150 to 200 TCR beta chains associated with cytomegalovirus. A later analysis found that HLA-associated TCR beta chains were more clonally expanded and had lower generation probabilities than equally common non-associated chains. Most TCR sequences were seen in very few donors, while some public TCRs were found in many individuals. The cohort was sequenced for TCR beta chains only, and without alpha or paired-chain data the features that could be detected were limited. Correlated functional status among segregating V segments might be attributable to linkage disequilibrium, but an unknown experimental factor could not be ruled out. A further reported finding was that TCR beta sequences accurately predicted the HLA-A and HLA-B alleles for most subjects in the first cohort. A later analysis found that most CMV-associated TCR beta chains appeared HLA-restricted, with HLA associations seemingly driven largely by CMV exposure.

The cohort was made up of 500 to 850 healthy bone marrow donors. Cohort members were all nominally healthy when sampled, although unrecorded immune exposures were likely present. The donor tested CMV seropositive and was one of the 289 seropositive cohort members. A peripheral blood sample was collected from each donor, and TCR beta sequencing was performed on peripheral blood mononuclear cells. Genomic DNA was extracted from the blood cell samples with the Qiagen DNeasy Blood Extraction Kit. Based on the germline V gene, the CDR1 and CDR2 sequences are MDHEN and SYDVKM. The trim is 5 bases for V and 5 bases for J, with a gap of 13 bases between the germline ends. There are 13 amino acids in the CDR3, from cysteine to phenylalanine inclusive. The read is trimmed to its CDR3 DNA, 39 bases read in frame from base 1. Libraries were made using the immunoSEQ multiplex PCR assay. A mixture of 60 forward primers for TCR Vbeta segments and 13 reverse primers for TCR Jbeta segments was used in the multiplex PCR. The CDR3 region of rearranged TCR beta genes was amplified from genomic DNA with a multiplex PCR assay. Amplified TCR beta libraries were sequenced as 87-base-pair reads on the Illumina HiSeq System. The published analysis was carried out like this. A later analysis counted approximately 84 million unique TCR beta chains across the 640 or so repertoires, and some 11 million of these chains were shared by at least two donors. Raw reads were error-corrected and collapsed into unique sequences with a nearest-neighbor algorithm that merged closely related sequences to remove PCR and sequencing errors. To assign V, D and J gene segments, CDR3 sequences were aligned to IMGT reference sequences. For a sequence to be retained, a match of at least six nucleotides was required to both a V gene segment and a J gene segment. A rearrangement counted as productive if the CDR3 had no stop codons and remained in frame with V and J, and every other rearrangement counted as non-productive. CDR3 was defined by IMGT convention, running from the second conserved V-encoded cysteine to the conserved J-encoded phenylalanine. The earlier analysis of some 550 of the donors excluded any sequence lacking an unambiguous match to a single V gene segment. An earlier analysis of a few hundred of the donors classified V segments as functional when productive rearrangements were above 56.7% and as segregating when the standard deviation between donors was above 5%. A statistical classification framework was built to diagnose cytomegalovirus status from the catalog of TCR beta chain sequences. A later analysis assigned V and J genes by comparing TCR nucleotide sequences with IMGT/GENE-DB human TR gene sequences. Using the TCRdist pipeline, a later analysis assigned CDR3 sequences along with most-parsimonious VDJ recombination scenarios. A later analysis defined each TCR beta chain by its CDR3 amino acid sequence plus V-gene family, and excluded reads lacking a unique V-gene family. A later analysis removed 592 highly shared, low-generation-probability nucleotide sequences to deal with suspected cross-contamination and a sequencing artifact. In a later analysis, a clonal expansion index for each public chain was calculated from normalized within-repertoire ranks of inferred template counts. In a later analysis, generation probabilities were computed using a VDJ recombination model fitted to out-of-frame rearrangements, and the results were checked against IGoR. A later analysis scored TCR-TCR, TCR-HLA and TCR-CMV co-occurrence with hypergeometric tests, applying a repertoire-size bias correction to TCR pairs. A later analysis estimated false discovery rates by permuting HLA or CMV assignments 20 times. In a later analysis, co-occurring TCRs were grouped with DBSCAN, and TCRdist sequence similarity was added when clustering was performed within HLA-allele-positive subsets. Co-occurrence clustering excluded repertoires with fewer than 30,000 or more than 120,000 public chains, plus five with anomalous nucleotide sharing. TCRdb took over this immuneACCESS table, retaining in-frame rearrangements with V and J assigned. Such tables are incomplete; in checked studies, under half of the missing clones stem from an unresolved V gene, and the remainder is unexplained. The V and J calls and clone size come from that table; D and trimming were worked out from the DNA. Counted in this sample were roughly 190,000 clones; approximately 78% of them appeared once. Of the sample, roughly 14% falls within the top ten clones.

Remarks on this clone: Its target antigen remains unknown. No per-base quality is available; no much larger clone lies one base away.

The TCR comes from a woman aged 25 to 39 in good health and CMV-seropositive. The specimen was PBMCs. The rearranged chain carries TRBV28 and TRBJ2-7; tentative D gene TRBD1, with 5 bases matching. The sequenced DNA is TGTGCCAGCAGTCCAGGGATCCCCAACGAGCAGTACTTC. This encodes CASSPGIPNEQYF.